This T cell receptor beta chain derives from a study of blood T cell repertoires in COVID-19. Using immunoSEQ multiplex PCR, the repertoire was profiled, and TCRdb retains in-frame clones only, with some absent. The sample carries approximately 260,000 clones, about 87% recorded once. The sequence derives from a woman between 65 and 79 years old with COVID-19, enrolled during active disease. Sequencing was carried out using peripheral blood.

CDR3 in amino acids: CASSLAGVAVYNEQFF. The CDR3 DNA reads TGCGCCAGCAGCTTGGCCGGGGTAGCGGTCTACAATGAGCAGTTCTTC. V usage is TRBV5-1 and J usage is TRBJ2-1; a possible D gene is TRBD2 (6 bases). V dropped 0 bases and J dropped 3 bases, with 13 bases sitting between them. Germline CDR1 SGHRS, CDR2 YFSETQ. This CDR3 comprises 16 residues.